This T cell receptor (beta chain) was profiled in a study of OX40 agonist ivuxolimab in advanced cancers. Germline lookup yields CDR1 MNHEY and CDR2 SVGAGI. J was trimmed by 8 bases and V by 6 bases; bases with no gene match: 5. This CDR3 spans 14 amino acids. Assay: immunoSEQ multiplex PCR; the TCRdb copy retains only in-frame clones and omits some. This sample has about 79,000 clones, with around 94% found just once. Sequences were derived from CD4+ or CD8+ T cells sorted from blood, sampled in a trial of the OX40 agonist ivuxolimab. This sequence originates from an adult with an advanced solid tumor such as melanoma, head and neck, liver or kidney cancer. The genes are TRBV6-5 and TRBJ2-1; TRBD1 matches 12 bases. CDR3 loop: CASRSGTGGDEQFF. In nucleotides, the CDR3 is TGTGCCAGCAGGTCCGGGACAGGGGGCGATGAGCAGTTCTTC.